This entry lists 10 T cell receptor beta chains sequenced from one sample in a study of T cells in localized non-small cell lung cancer. Sequenced by immunoSEQ multiplex PCR; TCRdb stores in-frame clones only, minus some. The data hold under 75,000 clones, with approximately 87% observed a single time. The source was peripheral blood, collected before any cancer treatment. These receptors all come from a male donor at least 60 years old with stage III squamous cell lung carcinoma.

The rearrangement joins TRBV11-2 to TRBJ2-3, with TRBD2 identical over 11 bases. Losses at the gene ends were 6 bases for V and 7 bases for J; bases not matched to a gene: 9. Germline CDR1 and CDR2: SGHAT and FQNNGV. The CDR3 is 15 amino acids. CDR3 loop: CASRPISGGANTQYF. CDR3 coding DNA: TGTGCCAGCAGACCTATTAGCGGGGGGGCGAATACGCAGTATTTT.

This chain connects TRBV4-3 to TRBJ1-1, with a weak D call TRBD1 (5 bases). The germline V gene has CDR1 LGHNA and CDR2 YSLEER. There are 15 residues in the CDR3. With 0 bases removed from V and 3 bases from J, the gap between germline ends came to 11 bases. The CDR3 here is CASSQEVGPDTEAFF. CDR3 DNA sequence: TGCGCCAGCAGCCAAGAGGTGGGGCCGGACACTGAAGCTTTCTTT.

This rearrangement joins TRBV27 to TRBJ2-3; D not certain. The CDR3 is 14 amino acids. V was shortened by 5 bases and J by 0 bases, with 9 bases between the two germline ends. Germline V CDR1 and CDR2: MNHEY, SMNVEV (reference sequence). In DNA form, the CDR3 reads TGTGCCAGCAGTCCCTTCTTGAGCACAGATACGCAGTATTTT. Its translation is CASSPFLSTDTQYF.

The rearrangement joins TRBV5-4 to TRBJ2-2; TRBD1 might be the D (5 bases). There are 16 residues in the CDR3. CDR1 SGHNT and CDR2 YYREEE come from the germline V gene (reference sequence). The V gene lost 4 bases and the J gene lost 0 bases, with 13 bases spanning the gap. The CDR3, as DNA: TGTGCCAGCAGCCCGAGCTGGGGCGCGAACACCGGGGAGCTGTTTTTT. It translates to CASSPSWGANTGELFF. The full variable domain, completed using reference TRBV5-4 and TRBJ2-2, is ETGVTQSPTHLIKTRGQQVTLRCSSQSGHNTVSWYQQALGQGPQFIFQYYREEENGRGNFPPRFSGLQFPNYSSELNVNALELDDSALYLCASSPSWGANTGELFFGEGSRLTVL.

The chain joins TRBV7-8 to TRBJ1-2; a possible D gene is TRBD1 (6 bases). Germline V CDR1 and CDR2: SGHVS, FQNEAQ. The CDR3 is made up of 15 amino acids. V dropped 8 bases and J dropped 0 bases, with 16 bases sitting between them. The DNA of the CDR3 is TGTGCCAGCGGAGCTTACCAGGGGACTAACTATGGCTACACCTTC. Protein product: CASGAYQGTNYGYTF.

This clone is medium-sized. Other nucleotide sequences from this sample produce the same CDR3. This sequence joins TRBV7-7 and TRBJ1-1, with D hard to call. The germline V gene has CDR1 SSHAT and CDR2 FNYEAQ (reference sequence). This CDR3 is built from 13 residues. V lost 3 bases to trimming and J lost 1 base, with 6 bases between them. CDR3 nucleotides: TGTGCCAGCAGCTTTGGAGCGAACACTGAAGCTTTCTTT. Protein product: CASSFGANTEAFF.

This clone was found once. The gene calls are TRBV19 and TRBJ1-4; maybe TRBD1 (5 bases). The CDR3 contains 16 residues. CDR1 and CDR2 (germline): LNHDA, SQIVND (reference sequence). Trimming stripped 4 bases from V and 8 bases from J, with 20 bases between. The CDR3 DNA is TGTGCCAGTAGTACGGAAATGGACCTCGGGGACGAAAAACTGTTTTTT. It specifies CASSTEMDLGDEKLFF. The full variable domain, rest sourced from reference TRBV19 and TRBJ1-4, is DGGITQSPKYLFRKEGQNVTLSCEQNLNHDAMYWYRQDPGQGLRLIYYSQIVNDFQKGDIAEGYSVSREKKESFPLTVTSAQKNPTAFYLCASSTEMDLGDEKLFFGSGTQLSVL.

The CDR3 nucleotides read TGTGCCAGCAGTGCCCTGACAGACTATAATTCACCCCTCCACTTT. Protein product: CASSALTDYNSPLHF. V gene TRBV6-1 combines with J gene TRBJ1-6; D perhaps matches TRBD1 (5 bases). CDR1 is MNHNS, CDR2 SASEGT, per germline. This CDR3 comprises 15 residues. V was clipped by 4 bases and J by 3 bases, with 10 bases between them.

The chain is built from TRBV7-8 and TRBJ1-4, with a weak D call TRBD1 (5 bases). Trimming pared 5 bases from V and 6 bases from J, leaving 10 bases between. The CDR3 is 13 amino acids. Germline CDR1 is SGHVS and CDR2 is FQNEAQ. The CDR3 reads CASSGGNYEKLFF. For the CDR3, the DNA is TGTGCCAGCAGCGGGGGGAACTATGAAAAACTGTTTTTT.

The rearrangement links TRBV25-1 to TRBJ2-5, with D possibly TRBD1 on 6 matching bases. CDR1 MGHDK and CDR2 SYGVNS come from the germline V gene. V was cut by 7 bases and J by 4 bases, with 19 bases left in between. This CDR3 comprises 15 residues. The CDR3 DNA follows: TGTGCCAGCACCCCCCAGGGGCTTAGTCGAGAGACCCAGTACTTC. Translated: CASTPQGLSRETQYF.